What follows are 20 T cell receptor beta chains derived from one specimen sequenced in a study of cytomegalovirus exposure and HLA in healthy donors. Use of 60 Vbeta and 13 Jbeta primers characterized the PCR. The method was immunoSEQ multiplex PCR; TCRdb's version includes in-frame clones alone and lacks a portion of them. The sample holds 120,000 to 150,000 clones; around 80% are singletons and the top ten take approximately 6%. The sample taken for sequencing was PBMCs. The receptors were sampled from a man younger than 45 in good health and CMV-seropositive.

The gene calls are TRBV5-4 and TRBJ1-2; the D gene is possibly TRBD1 (6 bases). Per the germline V gene, CDR1 is SGHNT and CDR2 is YYREEE (reference sequence). V dropped 4 bases and J dropped 9 bases, with 22 bases sitting between them. The CDR3 loop spans 15 amino acids. Here the CDR3 reads CASSAGGGLMGSYTF. The CDR3 nucleotides read TGTGCCAGCAGCGCGGGGGGGGGCTTGATGGGGAGCTACACCTTC.

The chain joins TRBV16 to TRBJ2-7; 9 nucleotides agree with TRBD1. Germline loops: CDR1 KGHSY, CDR2 FQNENV. The V and J ends lost 0 bases and 3 bases, in that order; junction bases with no gene match: 6. This CDR3 region has 16 residues. The CDR3 loop reads CASSQSQRTGDYEQYF. CDR3 DNA: TGTGCCAGCAGCCAATCCCAAAGGACAGGGGACTACGAGCAGTACTTC.

The V call is TRBV29-1, the J call TRBJ1-2; D uncertain. This CDR3 contains 13 residues. The germline V gene has CDR1 SQVTM and CDR2 ANQGSEA. Trimming stripped 0 bases from V and 4 bases from J, with 9 bases between. The CDR3 protein is CSVEEGLSYGYTF. The CDR3 DNA reads as TGCAGCGTTGAAGAAGGACTTTCCTATGGCTACACCTTC.

The V call is TRBV18, the J call TRBJ1-2; the match to TRBD1 covers 7 bases. Trimming took 3 bases from V and 3 from J; bases not matched to a gene: 7. CDR1 and CDR2 from the germline V gene are KGHSH and LQKENI. There are 15 residues in the CDR3. The CDR3 DNA follows: TGTGCCAGCTCACCTCGACAGGGCGGACACTATGGCTACACCTTC. Amino acid sequence: CASSPRQGGHYGYTF.

This chain uses TRBV5-1 with TRBJ2-7; 13 bases fit TRBD2. The germline V gene has CDR1 SGHRS and CDR2 YFSETQ. The J segment lost 5 bases and the V segment lost 3 bases, leaving 5 bases of the junction unmatched. The length of the CDR3 is 15 residues. The CDR3 sequence is CASSYGLAGVDEQYF. The CDR3 DNA sequence: TGCGCCAGCAGCTATGGACTAGCGGGAGTCGACGAGCAGTACTTC.

The rearrangement links TRBV5-1 to TRBJ1-6; possible D gene TRBD1, 5 bases. From germline, CDR1 is SGHRS and CDR2 YFSETQ. The length of the CDR3 is 16 residues. Between the trimmed V and J ends, which lost 0 bases and 8 bases, there was a span of 15 bases. The DNA of the CDR3 is TGCGCCAGCAGCTTGGGGATATCGGGGGGTGATTCACCCCTCCACTTT. The encoded protein is CASSLGISGGDSPLHF.

CDR3 region: CASSVLRAGSEQYF. The CDR3, as DNA: TGTGCCAGCAGTGTGCTCCGAGCCGGGTCCGAGCAGTACTTC. The chain has TRBV6-1 and TRBJ2-7; no definite D call. V was shortened by 4 bases and J by 6 bases, with 16 bases between the two germline ends. Germline V gene lookup returns CDR1 MNHNS and CDR2 SASEGT. This CDR3 comprises 14 residues.

This clone was recorded only once. The genes are TRBV7-8 and TRBJ2-2, with no clear D. The CDR3 extends over 16 amino acids. V was pared by 7 bases and J by 1 base, with 16 bases between. Looked up from germline, CDR1 is SGHVS and CDR2 is FQNEAQ. The CDR3 DNA sequence: TGTGCCAGCACCTCAGGCCCCGAGCTGAACACCGGGGAGCTGTTTTTT. This translates into CASTSGPELNTGELFF.

In its sample, this clone was seen once. The chain joins TRBV2 to TRBJ2-5; 7 nucleotides agree with TRBD2. Trimming at V came to 4 bases and at J to 2 bases, leaving 4 bases not matched to a gene. The V gene's germline CDR1 is SNHLY and CDR2 FYNNEI. This CDR3 comprises 14 residues. CDR3 DNA: TGTGCCAGCAGTGTTGGGGGGGGGCAAGAGACCCAGTACTTC. Translation: CASSVGGGQETQYF.

This rearrangement joins TRBV23-1 to TRBJ1-1, with 7 bases identical to TRBD1. TRBV23-1 is an open reading frame whose function is uncertain. The CDR3 is 17 residues long. Losses at the gene ends were 3 bases for V and 4 bases for J; bases not matched to a gene: 14. CDR3 loop: CASSHPRDSENATEAFF. The CDR3 bases are TGCGCCAGCAGTCACCCCCGGGACAGTGAGAACGCCACTGAAGCTTTCTTT.

The chain joins TRBV30 to TRBJ1-2; D possibly corresponds to TRBD1 (6 bases). Trimming left V 2 bases short and J 8 bases short, with 12 bases between. The CDR3 sequence is 12 residues long. Germline V lookup: CDR1 GTSNPN, CDR2 SVGIG (reference sequence). The CDR3 protein is CAWSLRGRGYTF. The CDR3 bases are TGTGCCTGGAGTCTCAGGGGACGAGGCTACACCTTC.

The J gene is TRBJ1-2, the V gene TRBV5-4; TRBD1 agrees at 11 bases. V lost 0 bases and J lost 8; bases outside the gene matches: 6. Germline CDR1 reads SGHNT; CDR2 reads YYREEE (reference sequence). There are 15 residues in the CDR3. Here the CDR3 DNA reads TGTGCCAGCAGCTTGGTAGGACAGGGGGCGCGAGGCTACACCTTC. It yields the protein CASSLVGQGARGYTF.

The chain uses TRBV14 and TRBJ2-7; D is uncertain. The ends were cut back, 0 bases at V and 2 bases at J, with 11 bases in the middle. This CDR3 region has 15 residues. Germline V gives CDR1 SGHDN, CDR2 FVKESK. CDR3 region: CASSQDRIRPYEQYF. The CDR3, as DNA: TGTGCCAGCAGCCAAGACAGGATCCGGCCCTACGAGCAGTACTTC.

This rearrangement joins TRBV5-1 to TRBJ1-5; D remains ambiguous. The germline V and J ends were trimmed by 4 bases and 7 bases, with 21 bases remaining between them. CDR3 length: 16 residues. Germline V gene lookup returns CDR1 SGHRS and CDR2 YFSETQ. CDR3 DNA sequence: TGCGCCAGCAGCAAAGAGTTGTTAAGAGGGAAGCAGCCCCAGCATTTT. Protein: CASSKELLRGKQPQHF.

This sequence joins TRBV9 and TRBJ1-5; D is unresolved. The V end lost 3 bases, the J end lost 6 bases, and 7 bases lay between the germline ends. Germline V gene sequence: CDR1 SGDLS, CDR2 YYNGEE. There are 12 residues in the CDR3. The CDR3 DNA is TGTGCCAGCAGCGGGGGAGGTCAGCCCCAGCATTTT. It yields the protein CASSGGGQPQHF.

This clone was picked up a small number of times. This rearrangement joins TRBV6-6 to TRBJ1-2; no reliable D call. The CDR3 runs 13 residues. The V end was cut by 6 bases, the J end by 7 bases, with 15 bases between. From germline, CDR1 is MNHNY and CDR2 SVGAGI (reference sequence). CDR3 DNA: TGTGCCAGCAGGGACCGGGAGGTTCCTGGCTACACCTTC. Translation gives CASRDREVPGYTF.

The chain uses TRBV7-8 and TRBJ2-7; 8 nucleotides line up with TRBD1. J lost 3 bases, V lost 4 bases, and 5 bases had no gene match. Germline V gives CDR1 SGHVS, CDR2 FQNEAQ. This CDR3 has 14 residues. The CDR3 protein is CASSSWTGNYEQYF. The CDR3 DNA follows: TGTGCCAGCAGCTCTTGGACAGGGAACTACGAGCAGTACTTC.

The sample holds a few counts of this clone. This rearrangement joins TRBV7-9 to TRBJ2-3; 14 nucleotides agree with TRBD2. J lost 2 bases, V lost 5 bases, and 6 bases had no gene match. CDR1 is SEHNR and CDR2 is FQNEAQ in the germline V gene (reference sequence). This CDR3 is built from 17 residues. CDR3 DNA: TGTGCCAGCAGCACGAGGACTAGCGGGGGGCCCACAGATACGCAGTATTTT. This gives the protein CASSTRTSGGPTDTQYF.

The chain recombines TRBV30 with TRBJ2-7; D possibly corresponds to TRBD2 (6 bases). Trimming cost V 3 bases and J 3 bases, with 15 bases left between them. There are 14 residues in the CDR3. Per germline, CDR1 GTSNPN and CDR2 SVGIG (reference sequence). CDR3 coding DNA: TGTGCCTGGAGGGGGTGGGGACTGGGCTACGAGCAGTACTTC. Its translation: CAWRGWGLGYEQYF.

The gene calls are TRBV30 and TRBJ1-4, with 8 bases aligning to TRBD1. V shed 4 bases and J 8 bases; nucleotides not matched to a gene: 6. The CDR3 spans 13 residues. In germline, CDR1 is GTSNPN, CDR2 SVGIG (reference sequence). CDR3 protein: CAWTQGAREKLFF. CDR3 DNA sequence: TGTGCCTGGACCCAGGGGGCGAGAGAAAAACTGTTTTTT.